This entry concerns a single TCR beta chain. Its antigen is still unknown. Clones were sequenced by immunoSEQ multiplex PCR, and TCRdb holds only the in-frame ones, with some missing. The sample consists of tens of thousands of clones, roughly 82% of them appearing once. The length of the CDR3 is 12 residues. The germline V gene encodes CDR1 LGHDT and CDR2 YNNKEL (reference sequence). V was shortened by 2 bases and J by 7 bases, with 8 bases between the two germline ends. Expansion with viral peptide pools was applied to antigen-specific CD4+ T cells by the ViraFEST assay prior to sequencing. CD4+ T cells were isolated after around 9 days of culture. Vaccinated participants had no history of SARS-CoV-2 infection and tested negative for nucleocapsid antibodies. A half-volume exchange with IL-2 medium occurred on days 3 and 7. This record belongs to a study of vaccination effects on CD4 cells after COVID-19.

Study-wide points: Only 1 of 255 vaccine-induced clones from healthy vaccinees cross-reacted with common cold coronaviruses. Early timepoints after infection were absent, and convalescent patients were few in the study. Substantial clonal contraction characterized both infection- and vaccine-induced clones late after vaccination.

The rearrangement joins TRBV3-1 (or the pseudogene TRBV3-2) to TRBJ1-2; D ambiguous. The source of this sequence is a human donor who received a COVID-19 vaccine. The sample here was CD4+ T cells from PBMCs cultured with HCoV-NL63 spike peptides, taken before COVID-19 vaccination. In DNA form, the CDR3 reads TGTGCCAGCAGCCAACCAGGAGCTGGCTACACCTTC. This sequence encodes CASSQPGAGYTF.